The entry below gives a single T cell receptor (beta chain) sequence along with its context. The CDR3 length is 16 residues. Germline CDR1 reads SGHTA; CDR2 reads FQGTGA. V was trimmed by 2 bases and J by 8 bases, leaving 19 bases between them. This record belongs to a study of cytomegalovirus exposure and HLA in healthy donors. Only in-frame clones appear in the TCRdb table, and some are missing; sequencing was by immunoSEQ multiplex PCR. This sample carries roughly 80,000 clones, 94% of them seen once, and the ten largest clones take 2.5% to 3.5%. This TCR derives from a woman younger than 30 in good health and CMV-seropositive. Sequencing was done on a sample of PBMCs. The chain uses TRBV7-3 and TRBJ2-1, with D unresolved. CDR3 sequence (DNA): TGTGCCAGCAGCTTACGGCGGTCCTTAGAGCCCCATGAGCAGTTCTTC. Encoded protein: CASSLRRSLEPHEQFF.